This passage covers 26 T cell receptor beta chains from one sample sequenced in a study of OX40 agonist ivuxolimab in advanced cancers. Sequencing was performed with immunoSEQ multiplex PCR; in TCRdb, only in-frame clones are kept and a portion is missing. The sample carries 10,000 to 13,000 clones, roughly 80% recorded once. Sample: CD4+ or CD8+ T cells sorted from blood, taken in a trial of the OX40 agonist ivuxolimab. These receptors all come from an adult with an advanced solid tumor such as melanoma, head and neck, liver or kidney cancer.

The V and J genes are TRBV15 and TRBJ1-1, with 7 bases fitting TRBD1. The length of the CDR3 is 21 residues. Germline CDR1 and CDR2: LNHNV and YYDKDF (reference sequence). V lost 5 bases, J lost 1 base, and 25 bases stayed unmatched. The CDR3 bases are TGTGCCACCAGCTCGAGGGGGGTTGACAGGGTTCGGTCCTGGCAGAACACTGAAGCTTTCTTT. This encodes CATSSRGVDRVRSWQNTEAFF.

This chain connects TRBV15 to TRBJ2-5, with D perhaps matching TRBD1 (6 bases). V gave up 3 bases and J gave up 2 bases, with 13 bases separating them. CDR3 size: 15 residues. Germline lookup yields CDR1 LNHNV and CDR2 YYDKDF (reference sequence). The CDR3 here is CATSRHTGYQETQYF. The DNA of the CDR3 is TGTGCCACCAGCAGGCATACAGGGTATCAAGAGACCCAGTACTTC.

This CDR3 reads CASSFVGSSYNEQFF. CDR3 coding DNA: TGTGCCAGCAGTTTCGTGGGGAGCTCCTACAATGAGCAGTTCTTC. The rearrangement uses TRBV27 and TRBJ2-1; tentatively, D is TRBD2 (5 bases). The germline gives CDR1 MNHEY, CDR2 SMNVEV (reference sequence). Between the trimmed V and J ends, which lost 3 bases and 0 bases, there was a span of 9 bases. The CDR3 consists of 15 residues.

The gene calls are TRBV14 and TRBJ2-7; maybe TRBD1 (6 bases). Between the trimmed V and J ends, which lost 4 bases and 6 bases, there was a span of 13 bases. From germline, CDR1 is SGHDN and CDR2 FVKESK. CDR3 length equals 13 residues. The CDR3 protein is CASSLWTDPEQYF. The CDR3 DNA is TGTGCCAGCAGCCTTTGGACAGACCCCGAGCAGTACTTC.

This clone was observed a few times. The CDR3 nucleotides are TGTGCCAGCACCCTACAGGGTGGGGCCCAGTACTTC. This gives the protein CASTLQGGAQYF. The chain employs TRBV25-1 and TRBJ2-5; TRBD1 is a possible D gene (6 bases). The CDR3 is made up of 12 amino acids. The germline V gene has CDR1 MGHDK and CDR2 SYGVNS. Trimming removed 7 bases from V and 9 bases from J, with 15 bases in between.

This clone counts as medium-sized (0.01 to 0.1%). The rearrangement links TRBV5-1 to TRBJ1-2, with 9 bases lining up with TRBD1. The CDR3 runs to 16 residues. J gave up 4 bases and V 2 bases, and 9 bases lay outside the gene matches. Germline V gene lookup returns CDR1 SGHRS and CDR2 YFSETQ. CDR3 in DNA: TGCGCCAGCAGCTTCACAGCACAGGGGGCGAGCTATGGCTACACCTTC. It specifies CASSFTAQGASYGYTF.

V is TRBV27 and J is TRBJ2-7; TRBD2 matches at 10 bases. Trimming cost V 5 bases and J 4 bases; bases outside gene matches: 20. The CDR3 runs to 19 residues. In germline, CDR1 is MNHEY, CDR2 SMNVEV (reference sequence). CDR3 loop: CASSNPESGAGGLWYEQYF. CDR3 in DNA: TGTGCCAGCAGTAACCCAGAATCAGGAGCGGGAGGGTTATGGTACGAGCAGTACTTC.

This CDR3 reads CASSPLSSGGSYEQYF. CDR3 bases: TGTGCCAGCTCACCATTGTCTAGCGGGGGCTCCTACGAGCAGTACTTC. The chain uses TRBV18 and TRBJ2-7; the match to TRBD2 covers 10 bases. Germline lookup yields CDR1 KGHSH and CDR2 LQKENI. V trimming: 2 bases; J trimming: 0 bases; junction bases outside the gene matches: 4. This CDR3 region has 16 residues.

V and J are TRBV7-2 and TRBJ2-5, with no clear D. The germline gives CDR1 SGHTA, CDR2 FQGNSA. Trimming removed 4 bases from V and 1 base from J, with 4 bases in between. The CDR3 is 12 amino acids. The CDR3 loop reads CASSWAQETQYF. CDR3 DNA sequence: TGTGCCAGCAGCTGGGCCCAAGAGACCCAGTACTTC.

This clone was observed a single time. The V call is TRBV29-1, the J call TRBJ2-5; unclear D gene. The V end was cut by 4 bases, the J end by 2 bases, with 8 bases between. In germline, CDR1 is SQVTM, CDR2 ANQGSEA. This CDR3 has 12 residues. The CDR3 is CSVASTQETQYF. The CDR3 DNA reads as TGCAGCGTTGCATCAACTCAAGAGACCCAGTACTTC.

The CDR3 loop reads CAIMGQGHEQYF. The CDR3 nucleotides are TGTGCCATCATGGGACAGGGCCACGAGCAGTACTTC. The chain links TRBV10-3 to TRBJ2-7, with 9 positions matching TRBD1. This CDR3 contains 12 residues. CDR1 and CDR2 (germline): ENHRY, SYGVKD. J was trimmed by 5 bases and V by 7 bases; bases with no gene match: 3.

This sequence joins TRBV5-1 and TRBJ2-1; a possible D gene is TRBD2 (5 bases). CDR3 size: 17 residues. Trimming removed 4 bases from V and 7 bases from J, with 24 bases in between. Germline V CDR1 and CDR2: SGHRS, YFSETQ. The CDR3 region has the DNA TGCGCCAGCAGCCCTCCATGGAGCGGCGACGGTACAAATGAGCAGTTCTTC. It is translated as CASSPPWSGDGTNEQFF.

CDR3: CASSHYSNPDEQFF. CDR3 sequence (DNA): TGTGCCAGCAGCCACTACTCGAACCCGGATGAGCAGTTCTTC. J is TRBJ2-1 and V is TRBV11-3; D gene ambiguous. Trimming cost V 5 bases and J 8 bases, with 16 bases left between them. CDR1 SGHNT and CDR2 YENEEA come from the germline V gene. This CDR3 comprises 14 residues.

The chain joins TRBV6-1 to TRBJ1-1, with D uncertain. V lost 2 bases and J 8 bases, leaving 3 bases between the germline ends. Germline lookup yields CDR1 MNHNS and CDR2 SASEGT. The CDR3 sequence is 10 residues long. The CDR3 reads CASSEREAFF. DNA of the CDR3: TGTGCCAGCAGTGAACGGGAAGCTTTCTTT.

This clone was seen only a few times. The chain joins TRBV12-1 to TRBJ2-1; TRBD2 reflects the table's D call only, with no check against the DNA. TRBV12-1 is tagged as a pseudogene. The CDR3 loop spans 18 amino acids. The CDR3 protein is CASSLISGCGRVHNEQFF. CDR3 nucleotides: TGTGCCAGCAGCTTGATTTCGGGTTGCGGGAGGGTACACAATGAGCAGTTCTTC.

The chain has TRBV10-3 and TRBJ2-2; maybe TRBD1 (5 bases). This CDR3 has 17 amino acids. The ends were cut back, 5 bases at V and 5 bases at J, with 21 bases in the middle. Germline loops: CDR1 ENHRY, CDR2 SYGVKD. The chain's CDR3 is CAISFPTQGLGTGELFF. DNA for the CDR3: TGTGCCATCAGTTTTCCTACTCAGGGTCTAGGAACCGGGGAGCTGTTTTTT.

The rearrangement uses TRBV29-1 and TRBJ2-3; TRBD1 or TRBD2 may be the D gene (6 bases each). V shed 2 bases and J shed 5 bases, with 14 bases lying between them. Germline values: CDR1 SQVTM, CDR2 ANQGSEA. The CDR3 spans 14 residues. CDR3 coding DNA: TGCAGCGTTGAACGGGGGCCTTGGGGAGATACGCAGTATTTT. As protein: CSVERGPWGDTQYF.

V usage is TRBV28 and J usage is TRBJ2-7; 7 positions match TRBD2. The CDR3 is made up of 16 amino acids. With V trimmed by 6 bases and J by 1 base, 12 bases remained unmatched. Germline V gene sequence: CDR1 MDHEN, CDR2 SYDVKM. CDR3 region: CASRGTLRRGSYEQYF. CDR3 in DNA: TGTGCCAGCAGGGGGACTCTCCGGCGGGGGTCCTACGAGCAGTACTTC.

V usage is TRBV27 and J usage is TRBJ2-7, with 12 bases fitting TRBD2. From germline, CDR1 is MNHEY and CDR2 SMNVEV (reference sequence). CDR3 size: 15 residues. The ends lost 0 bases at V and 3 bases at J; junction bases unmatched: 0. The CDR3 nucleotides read TGTGCCAGCAGTTTATCGACTAGCGGGAGCTACGAGCAGTACTTC. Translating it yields CASSLSTSGSYEQYF.

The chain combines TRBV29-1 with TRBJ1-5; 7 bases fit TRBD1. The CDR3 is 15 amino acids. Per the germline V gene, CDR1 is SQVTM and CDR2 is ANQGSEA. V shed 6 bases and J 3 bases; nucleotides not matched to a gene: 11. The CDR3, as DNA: TGCAGCGTGACACAGGGGACGGGAGACAATCAGCCCCAGCATTTT. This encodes CSVTQGTGDNQPQHF.

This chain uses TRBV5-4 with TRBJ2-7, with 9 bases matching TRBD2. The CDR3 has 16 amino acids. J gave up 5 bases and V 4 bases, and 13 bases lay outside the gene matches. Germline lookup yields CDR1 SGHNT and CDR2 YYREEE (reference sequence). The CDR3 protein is CASSPDSGRVAHEQYF. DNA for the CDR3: TGTGCCAGCAGCCCGGATAGCGGGAGAGTGGCCCACGAGCAGTACTTC.

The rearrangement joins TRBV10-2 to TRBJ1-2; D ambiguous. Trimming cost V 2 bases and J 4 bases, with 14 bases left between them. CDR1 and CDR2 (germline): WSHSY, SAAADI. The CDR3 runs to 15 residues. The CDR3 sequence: CASSEGKRAFYGYTF. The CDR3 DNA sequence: TGCGCCAGCAGTGAGGGGAAGAGGGCGTTCTATGGCTACACCTTC.

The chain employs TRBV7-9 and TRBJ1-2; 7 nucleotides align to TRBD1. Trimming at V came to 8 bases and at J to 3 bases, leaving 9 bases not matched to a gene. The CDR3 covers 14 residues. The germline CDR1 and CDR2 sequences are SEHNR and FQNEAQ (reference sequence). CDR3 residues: CASRGGGFDYGYTF. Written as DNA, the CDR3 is TGTGCCAGCCGAGGGGGCGGGTTTGACTATGGCTACACCTTC.

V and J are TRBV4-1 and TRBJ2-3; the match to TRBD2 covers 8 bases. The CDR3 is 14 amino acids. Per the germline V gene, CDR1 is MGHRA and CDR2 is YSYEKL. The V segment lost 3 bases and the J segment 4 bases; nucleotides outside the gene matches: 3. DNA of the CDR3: TGCGCCAGCAGCCAGGGGACTAGTTCAGATACGCAGTATTTT. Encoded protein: CASSQGTSSDTQYF.

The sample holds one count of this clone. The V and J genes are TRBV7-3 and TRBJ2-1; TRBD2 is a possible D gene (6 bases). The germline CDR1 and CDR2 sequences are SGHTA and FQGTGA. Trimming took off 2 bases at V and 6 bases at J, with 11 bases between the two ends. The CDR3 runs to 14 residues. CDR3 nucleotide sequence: TGTGCCAGCAGCTTACCGGGAGAGGCCAATGAGCAGTTCTTC. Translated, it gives CASSLPGEANEQFF.

CDR3 DNA sequence: TGTGCCAGCAGTCGGACTAGTCCTTACGAGCAGTACTTC. It encodes CASSRTSPYEQYF. The rearrangement uses TRBV27 and TRBJ2-7; 7 bases fit TRBD2. Germline V CDR1 and CDR2: MNHEY, SMNVEV (reference sequence). The CDR3 runs 13 residues. Unmatched junction bases numbered 5, after V lost 5 bases and J lost 4 bases.